The clone carrying this TCR beta chain was observed at least ten times. This entry is derived from a study of human T cells and chemical hapten exposure. Study-level background: Throughout the approximately 25-week study, diphenylcyclopropenone was applied weekly to the patients' scalps. Alopecia universalis, totalis or areata was present in patients who were mostly female.

TCRdb used MiXCR to reprocess the RACE reads, holding one entry per CDR3 protein. The table has roughly 62,000 distinct CDR3 sequences, under 15% seen once. Time point indicated: patch test 3, about 24 weeks after DPC sensitization. Treatment described: therapeutic diphenylcyclopropenone sensitization with weekly scalp DPC. From whole blood left unfractionated, total RNA was extracted. Material: whole blood, obtained in connection with sensitization to the hapten diphenylcyclopropenone (DPC). The sequence derives from a man between 25 and 39 years old with alopecia areata. Some clones in this sample may be carry-over from other donors' samples.

The CDR3 coding sequence is TGTGCCAGCAGCGCCAGTCGGAGCGGGGGGACAGATACGCAGTATTTT. The encoded protein is CASSASRSGGTDTQYF. The chain employs TRBV7-9 and TRBJ2-3, with 9 nucleotides matching TRBD2. Germline assignment: CDR1 SEHNR and CDR2 FQNEAQ (reference sequence). V lost 5 bases to trimming and J lost 3 bases; unmatched junction nucleotides: 9. The CDR3 sequence is 16 residues long.